This record looks at one T cell receptor beta chain sequence and its context. The method was immunoSEQ multiplex PCR; TCRdb's version includes in-frame clones alone and lacks a portion of them. Of some 81,000 clones detected, 70% to 90% appear once; the ten largest clones hold around 2%. This record comes from a study of OX40 agonist ivuxolimab in advanced cancers. Germline values: CDR1 LNHDA, CDR2 SQIVND (reference sequence). Trimming took off 3 bases at V and 5 bases at J, with 16 bases between the two ends. The CDR3 runs 15 residues. This chain connects TRBV19 to TRBJ2-5; tentative D call: TRBD1 (5 bases). The sequence was obtained from an adult with an advanced solid tumor such as melanoma, head and neck, liver or kidney cancer. The source material was CD4+ or CD8+ T cells sorted from blood, sampled in a trial of the OX40 agonist ivuxolimab. The CDR3 DNA reads TGTGCCAGTAGTATTGATGCAGGGTCTTGGGAGACCCAGTACTTC. Its protein is CASSIDAGSWETQYF.